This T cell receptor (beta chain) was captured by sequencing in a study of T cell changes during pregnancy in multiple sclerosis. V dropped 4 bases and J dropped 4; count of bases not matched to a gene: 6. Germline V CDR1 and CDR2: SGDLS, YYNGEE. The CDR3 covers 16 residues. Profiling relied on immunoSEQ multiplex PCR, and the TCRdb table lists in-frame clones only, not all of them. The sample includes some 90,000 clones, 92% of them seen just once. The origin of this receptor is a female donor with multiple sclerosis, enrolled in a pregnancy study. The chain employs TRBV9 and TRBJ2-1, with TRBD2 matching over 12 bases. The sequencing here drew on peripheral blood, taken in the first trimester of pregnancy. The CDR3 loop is CASSHTLAGGYNEQFF. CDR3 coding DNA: TGTGCCAGCAGCCATACTCTAGCGGGGGGGTACAATGAGCAGTTCTTC.